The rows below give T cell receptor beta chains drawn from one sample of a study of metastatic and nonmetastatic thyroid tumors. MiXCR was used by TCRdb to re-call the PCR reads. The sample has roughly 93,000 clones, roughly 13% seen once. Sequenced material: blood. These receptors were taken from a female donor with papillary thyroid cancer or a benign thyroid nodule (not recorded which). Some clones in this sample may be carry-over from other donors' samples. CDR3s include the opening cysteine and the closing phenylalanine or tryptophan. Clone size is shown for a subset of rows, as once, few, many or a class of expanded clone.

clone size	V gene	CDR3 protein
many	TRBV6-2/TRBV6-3	CASRNRDRGFF
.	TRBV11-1	CASRSPPGMNNEQFF
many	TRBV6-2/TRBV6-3	CASKAGQGTQYF
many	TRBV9	CASSLRTSGHQETQYF
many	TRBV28	CASRRAGASGNTIYF
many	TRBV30	CAWSAGRGTNSPLHF
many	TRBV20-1	CSAGRQGTDSPLHF
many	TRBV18	CASSPLGPNGRDYNEQFF
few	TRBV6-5	CASSTRLAGLGDLFF
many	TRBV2	CASSGGTRSMNTEAFF
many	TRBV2	CASSEFWRDRVSGNTIYF
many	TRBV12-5	CASGPGQGADTQYF
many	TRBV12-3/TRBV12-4	CASSFTGRDTEAFF
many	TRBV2	CASSVVALAGVYNEQFF
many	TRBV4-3	CASSQDLTATNEKLFF
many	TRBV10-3	CAISESGLPENEQFF
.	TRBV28	CAISGRRDEQYF
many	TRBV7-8	CASRAGTATGNTIYF
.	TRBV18	CASSPGAGGPDGELFF
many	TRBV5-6	CASSPGQGIYNEQFF
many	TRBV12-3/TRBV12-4	CASKKGDYTEAFF
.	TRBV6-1	CASSPWGPWQGHSPLHF
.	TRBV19	CASSTNWGQGRSQHF